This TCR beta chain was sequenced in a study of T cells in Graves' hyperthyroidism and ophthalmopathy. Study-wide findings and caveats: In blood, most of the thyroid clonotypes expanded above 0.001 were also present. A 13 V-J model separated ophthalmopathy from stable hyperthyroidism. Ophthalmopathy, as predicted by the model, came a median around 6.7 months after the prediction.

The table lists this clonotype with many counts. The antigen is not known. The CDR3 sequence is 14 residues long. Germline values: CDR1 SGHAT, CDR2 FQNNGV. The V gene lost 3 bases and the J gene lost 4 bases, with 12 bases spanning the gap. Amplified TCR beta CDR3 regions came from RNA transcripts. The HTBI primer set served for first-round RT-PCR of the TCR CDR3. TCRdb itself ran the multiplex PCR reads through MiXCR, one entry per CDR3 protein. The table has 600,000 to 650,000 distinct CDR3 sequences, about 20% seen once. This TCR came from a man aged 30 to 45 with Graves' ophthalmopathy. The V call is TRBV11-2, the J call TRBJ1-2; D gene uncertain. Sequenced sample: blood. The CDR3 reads CASSFHREGYGYTF. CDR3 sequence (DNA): TGTGCCAGCAGCTTTCACAGAGAGGGCTATGGCTACACCTTC.